This T cell receptor beta chain was profiled in a study of OX40 agonist ivuxolimab in advanced cancers. As for the study in general: Patients were treated with intravenous ivuxolimab, dosed at 0.01 to 10 mg/kg and infused every 2 weeks. Study-level results: Among expanded peripheral T cells, antigen specificity went undetermined. Certain nonresponders additionally had low normalized T-cell clonal expansion.

With respect to this clone: The target antigen is unknown.

V lost 2 bases to trimming and J lost 6 bases; unmatched junction nucleotides: 6. This CDR3 spans 14 amino acids. CDR1 and CDR2 from the germline V gene are MNHNS and SASEGT. Assay: immunoSEQ multiplex PCR; the TCRdb copy retains only in-frame clones and omits some. This repertoire shows roughly 70,000 clones, roughly 80% found once; its top ten account for about 5%. The receptor's source is an adult with an advanced solid tumor such as melanoma, head and neck, liver or kidney cancer. The J gene is TRBJ2-7, the V gene TRBV6-1; the match to TRBD2 covers 8 bases. Material: CD4+ or CD8+ T cells sorted from blood, obtained in a trial of the OX40 agonist ivuxolimab. CDR3 DNA sequence: TGTGCCAGCAGTGAACTAGCGGGCTCGGGCGAGCAGTACTTC. Amino acid sequence: CASSELAGSGEQYF.